The next 29 T cell receptor beta chains were all read from a single sample in a study of patients and donors after allogeneic stem cell transplantation. TCRdb re-called the RT-PCR reads with MiXCR, one entry per CDR3 protein. The sample lists about 57,000 distinct CDR3 sequences, 13% occurring once. Sequencing was carried out using blood, either unsorted or a sorted T cell fraction (not recorded which). All receptors derive from a human donor who was either an allogeneic HSCT recipient or a stem cell or donor lymphocyte infusion donor (not recorded which). It is not recorded whose cells these are; they may come from a transplant donor.

The CDR3 bases are TGTGCCAGCATCCGGACCCCTGGAGCTAACTATGGCTACACCTTC. The encoded protein is CASIRTPGANYGYTF. The chain combines TRBV6-1 with TRBJ1-2; D is unclear. Trimming shortened V by 7 bases and J by 0 bases, and 15 bases separated the two germline ends. The germline V gene encodes CDR1 MNHNS and CDR2 SASEGT. The CDR3 length is 15 residues.

The rearrangement links TRBV7-6 to TRBJ2-7, with D perhaps matching TRBD2 (5 bases). Per germline, CDR1 SGHVS and CDR2 FNYEAQ. V was clipped by 7 bases and J by 3 bases, with 16 bases between them. The CDR3 covers 14 residues. The CDR3 spells CASTTLTAGYEQYF. The DNA for the CDR3 is TGTGCCAGCACCACCTTGACGGCGGGCTACGAGCAGTACTTC.

This clonotype was seen only a few times. The junction shows a germline mismatch at one end, possibly a read error. This rearrangement joins TRBV7-7 to TRBJ2-7, with 10 bases aligning to TRBD1. This CDR3 has 14 amino acids. CDR1 is SSHAT, CDR2 FNYEAQ, per germline (reference sequence). The CDR3 loop reads CASSPGTGDYEQYF. The CDR3 coding sequence is TGTGCTAGCAGCCCGGGGACAGGGGATTACGAGCAGTACTTC.

Ten or more counts support this clonotype. V and J are TRBV7-2 and TRBJ1-2, with 10 bases identical to TRBD1. The CDR3 loop spans 15 amino acids. J lost 5 bases, V lost 0 bases, and 3 bases had no gene match. Germline-derived CDR1 and CDR2 are SGHTA and FQGNSA. This CDR3 is CASSLATGGGYGYTF. The CDR3 bases are TGTGCCAGCAGCTTAGCGACAGGGGGCGGGTATGGCTACACCTTC.

The chain joins TRBV27 to TRBJ2-1; 9 bases are a match to TRBD1. The J segment lost 6 bases and the V segment lost 6 bases, leaving 15 bases of the junction unmatched. Germline V gene sequence: CDR1 MNHEY, CDR2 SMNVEV (reference sequence). CDR3 size: 17 residues. The CDR3 reads CASRSEEGQGLINEQFF. CDR3 sequence (DNA): TGTGCCAGCAGATCAGAGGAGGGACAGGGCTTAATCAATGAGCAGTTCTTC.

This clonotype was observed many times. The chain joins TRBV3-1 to TRBJ1-2, with 7 positions matching TRBD1. The V segment lost 5 bases and the J segment 4 bases; nucleotides outside the gene matches: 4. The germline gives CDR1 LGHDT, CDR2 YNNKEL (reference sequence). The CDR3 runs 13 residues. CDR3 loop: CASSAGGGYGYTF. The CDR3 bases are TGTGCCAGCAGCGCAGGGGGAGGCTATGGCTACACCTTC.

The chain has TRBV25-1 and TRBJ2-7; D not certain. Germline V gene data show CDR1 as MGHDK and CDR2 as SYGVNS. V was shortened by 2 bases and J by 1 base, with 9 bases between the two germline ends. The CDR3 contains 14 residues. CDR3 bases: TGTGCCAGCAGTGAAGCAATCAAATCCTACGAGCAGTACTTC. Residues: CASSEAIKSYEQYF.

This clonotype appeared a single time. The J gene is TRBJ2-7, the V gene TRBV19; possibly TRBD1 for D (6 bases). The CDR3 runs 11 residues. Germline CDR1 reads LNHDA; CDR2 reads SQIVND (reference sequence). Trimming stripped 10 bases from V and 1 base from J, with 8 bases between. CDR3 sequence (DNA): TGTGCCACCGGACAGTCCTACGAGCAGTACTTC. Residues: CATGQSYEQYF.

This clonotype was picked up a small number of times. The chain is built from TRBV4-2 and TRBJ2-7, with 7 bases lining up with TRBD1. Trimming took 3 bases from V and 5 from J; bases not matched to a gene: 7. The CDR3 has 14 amino acids. In germline, CDR1 is LGHNA, CDR2 YNFKEQ. CDR3 loop: CASSQLGQKNEQYF. The CDR3 bases are TGTGCCAGCAGCCAGTTGGGACAGAAGAACGAGCAGTACTTC.

This chain connects TRBV29-1 to TRBJ2-3; 7 bases fit TRBD1. Trimming at V came to 3 bases and at J to 4 bases, leaving 7 bases not matched to a gene. The CDR3 runs to 14 residues. Germline loops: CDR1 SQVTM, CDR2 ANQGSEA. CDR3 DNA: TGCAGCGTTGAGGGCAGGGGGTATGCAGATACGCAGTATTTT. Protein sequence: CSVEGRGYADTQYF.

The chain links TRBV7-9 to TRBJ1-1; D is unclear. The CDR3 is 14 residues long. The germline CDR1 and CDR2 sequences are SEHNR and FQNEAQ (reference sequence). The V end was cut by 5 bases, the J end by 2 bases, with 12 bases between. CDR3 in amino acids: CASSHVERNTEAFF. CDR3 DNA sequence: TGTGCCAGCAGCCACGTGGAGAGAAACACTGAAGCTTTCTTT.

This clonotype was detected a few times. The rearrangement links TRBV5-1 to TRBJ2-2, with D possibly matching TRBD2 (5 bases). The CDR3 loop spans 15 amino acids. Trimming stripped 0 bases from V and 5 bases from J, with 11 bases between. CDR1 and CDR2 from the germline V gene are SGHRS and YFSETQ. CDR3 region: CASSLERVWTGELFF. In nucleotides, the CDR3 is TGCGCCAGCAGCTTGGAGAGGGTTTGGACCGGGGAGCTGTTTTTT.

The sample holds a few counts of this clonotype. The CDR3 nucleotides are TGCAGTGCTAGACTAACGAACACCGGGGAGCTGTTTTTT. Amino acids: CSARLTNTGELFF. The chain carries TRBV20-1 and TRBJ2-2; no firm D call. With 2 bases removed from V and 0 bases from J, the gap between germline ends came to 4 bases. This CDR3 has 13 amino acids. CDR1 is DFQATT and CDR2 is SNEGSKA in the germline V gene (reference sequence).

The CDR3 here is CASSLGTGEKLFF. The CDR3 coding sequence is TGTGCCAGCAGCTTGGGGACAGGTGAAAAACTGTTTTTT. The rearrangement links TRBV7-9 to TRBJ1-4; 8 nucleotides agree with TRBD1. Per germline, CDR1 SEHNR and CDR2 FQNEAQ (reference sequence). With V trimmed by 3 bases and J by 7 bases, 1 base remained unmatched. The CDR3 loop spans 13 amino acids.

This clonotype was detected only a few times. The chain recombines TRBV7-6 with TRBJ1-3, with D uncertain. Trimming cost V 0 bases and J 0 bases, with 12 bases left between them. This CDR3 spans 17 amino acids. CDR1 SGHVS and CDR2 FNYEAQ come from the germline V gene. The CDR3 DNA reads as TGTGCCAGCAGCTTAGCGCTACATTCAAGCTCTGGAAACACCATATATTTT. Protein sequence: CASSLALHSSSGNTIYF.

This clonotype showed up many times. CDR3: CASSPLGISSGNTIYF. For the CDR3, the DNA is TGTGCCAGCAGCCCTCTGGGGATTTCTTCTGGAAACACCATATATTTT. The chain couples TRBV9 to TRBJ1-3; D is ambiguous. The CDR3 loop spans 16 amino acids. Trimming pared 4 bases from V and 1 base from J, leaving 15 bases between. CDR1 and CDR2 (germline): SGDLS, YYNGEE.

As regards this clonotype: A read error may produce the germline difference seen at one junction end. The rearrangement links TRBV10-3 to TRBJ2-5, with D maybe TRBD2 (5 bases). The CDR3 contains 12 residues. CDR1 is ENHRY and CDR2 is SYGVKD in the germline V gene. The CDR3 loop is CAISDSAEIQYF. In DNA form, the CDR3 reads TGTGCCATCAGTGATTCAGCGGAGATCCAGTACTTC.

The V and J genes are TRBV19 and TRBJ1-5, with a possible D match to TRBD1 (6 bases). The germline V gene encodes CDR1 LNHDA and CDR2 SQIVND (reference sequence). The CDR3 contains 15 residues. The germline V and J ends were trimmed by 1 base and 0 bases, with 7 bases remaining between them. CDR3 DNA: TGTGCCAGTAGTATAGGAGGGGGTAGCAATCAGCCCCAGCATTTT. Translating gives CASSIGGGSNQPQHF.

The gene calls are TRBV11-1 and TRBJ1-3; no clear D gene. Germline-derived CDR1 and CDR2 are SGHAT and FQDESV (reference sequence). Trimming shortened V by 6 bases and J by 8 bases, and 17 bases separated the two germline ends. CDR3 size: 14 residues. CDR3 residues: CASRPTQTADTIYF. The CDR3 DNA reads TGTGCCAGCAGACCCACCCAAACAGCGGACACCATATATTTT.

The rearrangement uses TRBV9 and TRBJ2-7, with TRBD2 matching 12 bases. Losses at the gene ends were 4 bases for V and 5 bases for J; bases not matched to a gene: 4. The CDR3 runs 14 residues. In germline, CDR1 is SGDLS, CDR2 YYNGEE. CDR3 region: CASSLRLAGDEQYF. CDR3 coding DNA: TGTGCCAGCAGCTTGCGACTAGCGGGAGACGAGCAGTACTTC.

The J gene is TRBJ1-5, the V gene TRBV7-2; a weak D match, TRBD1 (6 bases). With 0 bases removed from V and 0 bases from J, the gap between germline ends came to 15 bases. Germline V gene lookup returns CDR1 SGHTA and CDR2 FQGNSA. CDR3 length equals 18 residues. The CDR3 protein is CASSLASTGFDSNQPQHF. The CDR3 nucleotides read TGTGCCAGCAGCTTAGCTTCAACAGGGTTTGATAGCAATCAGCCCCAGCATTTT.

The chain combines TRBV7-9 with TRBJ2-5, with 8 bases lining up with TRBD1. The CDR3 contains 16 residues. CDR1 and CDR2 (germline): SEHNR, FQNEAQ (reference sequence). The ends lost 3 bases at V and 5 bases at J; junction bases unmatched: 11. The CDR3 sequence is CASSFYQGQGSETQYF. DNA for the CDR3: TGTGCCAGCAGCTTTTATCAAGGACAGGGAAGCGAGACCCAGTACTTC.

This chain joins TRBV27 and TRBJ2-7; TRBD2 agrees at 8 bases. CDR1 is MNHEY, CDR2 SMNVEV, per germline (reference sequence). This CDR3 has 14 residues. Trimming removed 10 bases from V and 2 bases from J; junction bases left unmatched: 10. The CDR3 spells CATASRRGAYEQYF. The CDR3 nucleotides read TGTGCCACCGCATCAAGGCGGGGGGCCTACGAGCAGTACTTC.

This clonotype was counted at least ten times. The chain joins TRBV6-6 to TRBJ1-1; no firm D call. Per the germline V gene, CDR1 is MNHNY and CDR2 is SVGAGI (reference sequence). This CDR3 spans 18 amino acids. V was trimmed by 2 bases and J by 0 bases, leaving 19 bases between them. The chain's CDR3 is CASSYILTRSGMNTEAFF. The CDR3 bases are TGTGCCAGCAGTTACATCCTCACTCGGTCGGGGATGAACACTGAAGCTTTCTTT.

This clonotype was observed at least ten times. The CDR3 DNA is TGTGCCAGCAGCTTGGGCGGACTCGAAAAACTGTTTTTT. It translates to CASSLGGLEKLFF. J is TRBJ1-4 and V is TRBV7-9, with unresolved D. Germline V lookup: CDR1 SEHNR, CDR2 FQNEAQ (reference sequence). The germline V and J ends were trimmed by 3 bases and 8 bases, with 10 bases remaining between them. The CDR3 runs to 13 residues. The variable domain in full, with the rest retrieved from reference TRBV7-9 and TRBJ1-4, is DTGVSQNPRHKITKRGQNVTFRCDPISEHNRLYWYRQTLGQGPEFLTYFQNEAQLEKSRLLSDRFSAERPKGSFSTLEIQRTEQGDSAMYLCASSLGGLEKLFFGSGTQLSVL.

V and J are TRBV9 and TRBJ1-6, with D hard to call. The CDR3 has 16 amino acids. V was cut by 0 bases and J by 10 bases, with 17 bases left in between. Germline CDR1 and CDR2: SGDLS and YYNGEE. The CDR3 loop reads CASSVGEGMIRSPLHF. CDR3 sequence (DNA): TGTGCCAGCAGCGTAGGGGAGGGCATGATACGATCACCCCTCCACTTT.

Ten or more counts support this clonotype. The chain couples TRBV5-6 to TRBJ1-5; possible D gene TRBD1, 6 bases. This CDR3 region has 15 residues. The germline V gene has CDR1 SGHDT and CDR2 YYEEEE. V lost 2 bases, J lost 5 bases, and 14 bases lay in between. The CDR3 protein is CASSFRGSGYQPQHF. The CDR3 nucleotides are TGTGCCAGCAGCTTTAGGGGGAGCGGGTATCAGCCCCAGCATTTT.

This rearrangement joins TRBV7-2 to TRBJ2-3; either TRBD1 or TRBD2 may fit D (6 bases each). Per germline, CDR1 SGHTA and CDR2 FQGNSA. The CDR3 length is 15 residues. Trimming pared 6 bases from V and 1 base from J, leaving 14 bases between. In nucleotides, the CDR3 is TGTGCCAGCAGACGGGAACGGGGGCGCACAGATACGCAGTATTTT. Translated, it gives CASRRERGRTDTQYF.

This clonotype has only a few counts. The rearrangement links TRBV11-2 to TRBJ2-2; weak D call: TRBD2 (7 bases). This CDR3 has 15 amino acids. The V end was cut by 5 bases, the J end by 7 bases, with 17 bases between. CDR1 and CDR2 from the germline V gene are SGHAT and FQNNGV. The CDR3 sequence: CASSPAGAAVGELFF. Here the CDR3 DNA reads TGTGCCAGCAGCCCCGCGGGGGCCGCCGTCGGGGAGCTGTTTTTT.